The rows below give T cell receptor beta chains drawn from one sample of a study of early T cells in non-severe SARS-CoV-2 infection. Each CDR3 protein gets one entry after TCRdb re-called the 5' RACE reads with MiXCR. This table has approximately 83,000 distinct CDR3 sequences, 11% to 15% appearing once. Sequencing input: whole blood. The receptors derive from an adult who was a healthcare worker with PCR-confirmed SARS-CoV-2 infection or an uninfected control (not recorded which). CDR3s include the opening cysteine and the closing phenylalanine or tryptophan. D genes are given only for firm matches. Some rows have no size entry. The others give once, few or many, or a class for an expanded clone.

NA 11 few TRBJ1-1 TRBV29-1 TGCAGCGTTGAGGGGTCCACTGAAGCTTTCTTT CSVEGSTEAFF
TRBD1 15 many TRBJ1-6 TRBV5-1 TGCGCCAGCAGCCTGGACAGGGGGCTTCGATCACCCCTCCACTTT CASSLDRGLRSPLHF
NA 13 NA TRBJ1-1 TRBV7-2 TGTGCCAGCAGCGCGCACAGAACAACTGAAGCTTTCTTT CASSAHRTTEAFF
NA 13 few TRBJ2-3 TRBV18 TGTGCCAGCTCACCACAGGGACCCGATACGCAGTATTTT CASSPQGPDTQYF
NA 17 many TRBJ2-1 TRBV18 TGTGCCAGCTCACCAGTAGTTGACGGGAGCTCCTACAATGAGCAGTTCTTC CASSPVVDGSSYNEQFF
NA 12 many TRBJ2-7 TRBV4-1 TGCGCCAGCAGCCTAACAGGGTCCGAGCAGTACTTC CASSLTGSEQYF
NA 15 many TRBJ1-6 TRBV5-1 TGCGCCAGCAGCTTGGTGGGGGTTGATAATTCACCCCTCCACTTT CASSLVGVDNSPLHF
TRBD2 13 many TRBJ2-4 TRBV20-1 TGCAGTGCTGGGGGGGTGGGCAAAAACATTCAGTACTTC CSAGGVGKNIQYF
TRBD2 14 NA TRBJ2-2 TRBV6-5 TGTGCCAGCACCACCGGGACTAGCACCGGGGAGCTGTTTTTT CASTTGTSTGELFF
TRBD2 17 many TRBJ2-2 TRBV11-2 TGTGCCAGCAGCGGGACTAGCGGCCCTCGGGGGCACGGGGAGCTGTTTTTT CASSGTSGPRGHGELFF
TRBD2 17 many TRBJ2-1 TRBV10-1 TGCGCCAGCAGTGAGTCGATCGGGGGGGATCCCTACAATGAGCAGTTCTTC CASSESIGGDPYNEQFF
NA 14 NA TRBJ2-1 TRBV16 TGTGCCAGCAGCCCAGCGTCAGGGTACAATGAGCAGTTCTTC CASSPASGYNEQFF
TRBD2 16 NA TRBJ2-3 TRBV20-1 TGCAGTGCTAGAGATCCAGGCGGGAGAGGCACAGATACGCAGTATTTT CSARDPGGRGTDTQYF
NA 16 NA TRBJ1-5 TRBV19 TGTGCCAGTAGTAGTACCGGGACGCCTAGCAATCAGCCCCAGCATTTT CASSSTGTPSNQPQHF
NA 13 NA TRBJ1-5 TRBV6-4 TGTGCCAGCAGTGAAGGCACGCACCAGCCCCAGCATTTT CASSEGTHQPQHF
NA 16 many TRBJ2-2 TRBV6-6 TGTGCCAGCAGTTACCCAGAGGGGGGGATGCGTGGGGAGCTGTTTTTT CASSYPEGGMRGELFF
NA 12 NA TRBJ1-2 TRBV4-1 TGCGCCAGCAGCCAAGGGGCCCGTGGCTACACCTTC CASSQGARGYTF
NA 14 NA TRBJ2-1 TRBV2 TGTGCCAGCAGTGAGAGACAGGCCTACAATGAGCAGTTCTTC CASSERQAYNEQFF
NA 14 many TRBJ2-7 TRBV11-2 TGTGCCAGCAGCCGGTCCGGGAGTAGGTACGAGCAGTACTTC CASSRSGSRYEQYF
NA 14 NA TRBJ2-3 TRBV2 TGTGCCAGCACTCTCGGAACTCTCTCAGATACGCAGTATTTT CASTLGTLSDTQYF
NA 12 many TRBJ2-5 TRBV11-2 TGTGCCAGCAGTCCCCAGGAGGAGACCCAGTACTTC CASSPQEETQYF
TRBD1 16 NA TRBJ2-2 TRBV25-1 TGTGCCAGCAGTGGAAGAGGGGGCATTAGCACCGGGGAGCTGTTTTTT CASSGRGGISTGELFF
NA 15 many TRBJ2-3 TRBV20-1 TGCAGTGCTAGAGTGCCAGGGGCCTTCACAGATACGCAGTATTTT CSARVPGAFTDTQYF
TRBD1 16 many TRBJ1-5 TRBV12-5 TGTGCTAGTGGTTTGGTAACACAGGGGGCGAGTCAGCCCCAGCATTTT CASGLVTQGASQPQHF
NA 12 NA TRBJ2-3 TRBV2 TGTGCCAGCAGAGAGCGCACAGATACGCAGTATTTT CASRERTDTQYF
NA 16 NA TRBJ2-7 TRBV12-3/TRBV12-4 TGTGCCAGCAGTTTAGCTGGGCAGGGAAGCTCCTACGAGCAGTACTTC CASSLAGQGSSYEQYF
NA 14 NA TRBJ2-7 TRBV4-1 TGCGCCAGCAGCCAAGGAGAACATGGCTACGAGCAGTACTTC CASSQGEHGYEQYF
TRBD2 15 few TRBJ2-3 TRBV30 TGTGCCTGGATACGACTAGCGGGAGTGACAGATACGCAGTATTTT CAWIRLAGVTDTQYF
TRBD1 14 NA TRBJ1-6 TRBV27 TGTGCCAGCAGACGACAGGGGGTAGATTCACCCCTCCACTTT CASRRQGVDSPLHF
NA 16 few TRBJ2-7 TRBV27 TGTGCCAGCTCATTTCCGGCGGCTAGGAGACACTACGAGCAGTACTTC CASSFPAARRHYEQYF
NA 12 few TRBJ2-7 TRBV12-3/TRBV12-4 TGTGCCAGCAGTAGGACAGTCTACGAGCAGTACTTC CASSRTVYEQYF
NA 14 many TRBJ1-5 TRBV7-8 TGTGCCAGCAGCTTACCGGGGGGCAATCAGCCCCAGCATTTT CASSLPGGNQPQHF
NA 15 NA TRBJ1-2 TRBV27 TGTGCCAGCAGTTTATTTTCGACATCCTTCTATGGCTACACCTTC CASSLFSTSFYGYTF
NA 12 many TRBJ2-7 TRBV27 TGTGTCAGTTCAGGGGGGGGCTACGAGCAGTACTTC CVSSGGGYEQYF
NA 13 NA TRBJ1-2 TRBV20-1 TGCAGTGCGTCGGTGGACGGAAACTATGGCTACACCTTC CSASVDGNYGYTF
NA 15 few TRBJ2-7 TRBV24-1 TGTGCCACCAGTGGGGCATGGGACTCCCGCGACGAGCAGTACTTC CATSGAWDSRDEQYF
TRBD1 16 many TRBJ1-5 TRBV6-6 TGTGCCAGCAGTACACGAAGACAGGGAATGGGTCAGCCCCAGCATTTT CASSTRRQGMGQPQHF
NA 13 few TRBJ1-5 TRBV29-1 TGCAGCGTTGGGGGGGCACGCAATCAGCCCCAGCATTTT CSVGGARNQPQHF
NA 15 few TRBJ2-5 TRBV4-1 TGCGCCAGCAGCCAAGATCATAGCAACCAAGAGACCCAGTACTTC CASSQDHSNQETQYF
TRBD1 15 NA TRBJ2-7 TRBV5-4 TGTGCCAGCAGCGTCCGGGACAGGAGCTCCTACGAGCAGTACTTC CASSVRDRSSYEQYF
NA 12 many TRBJ2-7 TRBV12-3/TRBV12-4 TGTGCCAGCAGTTTTGGTGGTTACGAGCAGTACTTC CASSFGGYEQYF
NA 15 NA TRBJ2-1 TRBV2 TGTGCCAGCAGTGCTCTTAACGTTTGGACCGAAGGAAAGTTCTTC CASSALNVWTEGKFF
NA 11 many TRBJ2-1 TRBV27 TGTGCCAGCAGGGGGTACAATGAGCAGTTCTTC CASRGYNEQFF
NA 14 many TRBJ2-5 TRBV11-2 TGTGCCAGCAGCCGCACTCTAGGGGGAGAGACCCAGTACTTC CASSRTLGGETQYF
NA 15 NA TRBJ2-6 TRBV5-1 TGCGCCAGCAGCTTGAGCACCTCTGGGGCCAACGTCCTGACTTTC CASSLSTSGANVLTF
TRBD2 19 few TRBJ2-1 TRBV19 TGTGCCAGTAGTATAGATCCCACCCTAACTAGCGGGGATTACAATGAGCAGTTCTTC CASSIDPTLTSGDYNEQFF
NA 15 many TRBJ1-4 TRBV20-1 TGCAGTGCTTTCTCCCTGGCAGTGGCTAATGAAAAACTGTTTTTT CSAFSLAVANEKLFF
NA 16 many TRBJ1-4 TRBV3-1 TGTGCCAGCAGCTTAGGCCCGGGGCGGAGTAATGAAAAACTGTTTTTT CASSLGPGRSNEKLFF
TRBD1 13 NA TRBJ1-4 TRBV18 TGTGCCAGCACTAGACAGGGTGATGAAAAACTGTTTTTT CASTRQGDEKLFF
NA 15 few TRBJ1-4 TRBV5-6 TGTGCCAGCAGCCCCTTTTGGGGGGCTAATGAAAAACTGTTTTTT CASSPFWGANEKLFF
NA 15 many TRBJ2-3 TRBV11-2 TGTGCCAGCAGCCCTTTTGTCGGGGGCGCAGATACGCAGTATTTT CASSPFVGGADTQYF
NA 12 NA TRBJ2-7 TRBV7-3 TGTGCCAGCAGCCCTCCTGGGGGAGTGCAGTACTTC CASSPPGGVQYF
NA 14 NA TRBJ2-7 TRBV18 TGTGCCAGCTCACCACGGTTTAGCGCCTACGAGCAGTACTTC CASSPRFSAYEQYF